This T cell receptor (beta chain) was identified during a study of lymphopenia after photon versus proton radiotherapy. Whole-study results and caveats: Relative stability marked proton patients; photon patients lost diversity and naive cells. Survival link was tested only in deceased patients; proton benefit remains a possibility.

Assay used: immunoSEQ multiplex PCR; TCRdb lists only in-frame clones, some missing. This table has 20,000 to 25,000 clones, about 89% appearing once. V gave up 5 bases and J gave up 7 bases, with 17 bases separating them. The germline V gene encodes CDR1 SGHTA and CDR2 FQGNSA. CDR3 length: 15 residues. As concerns this clone: Its antigen is still unknown.

This sequence was found in an elderly man with esophageal cancer. The chain links TRBV7-2 to TRBJ1-4; D is uncertain. Source: peripheral blood, taken from a patient treated with proton-based radiotherapy. The CDR3 loop reads CASSPDEAWGEKLFF. The CDR3 nucleotides read TGTGCCAGCAGCCCAGATGAGGCTTGGGGTGAAAAACTGTTTTTT.